This T cell receptor beta chain was found in a study of neurological immune-mediated disorders. Losses at the gene ends were 6 bases for V and 7 bases for J; bases not matched to a gene: 8. Germline CDR1 and CDR2: MNHNY and SVGAGI (reference sequence). The CDR3 sequence is 14 residues long. Sorted libraries were derived from more than 900,000 CD4+ or CD8+ T cells. TCRdb fed the 5' RACE reads into MiXCR, producing one record per CDR3 protein. The sample gives approximately 30,000 distinct CDR3 sequences, approximately 24% of which show up once; about 27% is in the top ten. There are many counts of this clonotype.

Sequencing used CD4+ T cells from blood. The source of this sequence is a man between 50 and 59 years old with HTLV-1-associated myelopathy (HAM/TSP). The gene calls are TRBV6-6 and TRBJ1-3; 8 bases match TRBD1. CDR3 nucleotides: TGTGCCAGCAGCCTAGGACAGGGTTCGAACACCATATATTTT. Encoded protein: CASSLGQGSNTIYF.